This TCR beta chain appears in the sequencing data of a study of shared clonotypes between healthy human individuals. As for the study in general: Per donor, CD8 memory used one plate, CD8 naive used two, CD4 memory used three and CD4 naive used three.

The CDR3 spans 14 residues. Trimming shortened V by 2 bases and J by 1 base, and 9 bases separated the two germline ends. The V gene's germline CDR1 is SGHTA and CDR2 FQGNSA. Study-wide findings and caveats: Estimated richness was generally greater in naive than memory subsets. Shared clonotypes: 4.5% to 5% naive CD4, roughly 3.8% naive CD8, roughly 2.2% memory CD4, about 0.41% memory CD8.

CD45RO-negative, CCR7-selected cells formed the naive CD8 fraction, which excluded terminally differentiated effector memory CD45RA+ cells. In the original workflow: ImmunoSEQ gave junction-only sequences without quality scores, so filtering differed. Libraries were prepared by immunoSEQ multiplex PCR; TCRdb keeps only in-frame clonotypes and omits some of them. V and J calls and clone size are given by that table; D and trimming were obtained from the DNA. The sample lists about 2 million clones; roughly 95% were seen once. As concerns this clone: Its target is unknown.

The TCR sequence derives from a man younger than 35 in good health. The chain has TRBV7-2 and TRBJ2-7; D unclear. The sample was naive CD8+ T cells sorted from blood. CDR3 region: CASSLLVNSYEQYF. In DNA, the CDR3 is TGTGCCAGCAGCTTACTTGTTAATTCCTACGAGCAGTACTTC.